These 16 T cell receptor beta chains were all obtained from the same sample, sequenced in a study of CD8+ T cells in alopecia areata (dated by TCRdb to between 2018 and 2020). The time point label, read with the paper, signifies: 4 weeks on oral tofacitinib. Explained via the paper, the treatment or condition label denotes: oral pan-JAK inhibitor, 5-10 mg twice daily. The library was prepared using the immunoSEQ multiplex PCR assay. For TCR sequencing, RNA was extracted from every sample and reverse transcribed into cDNA to serve as template. In its TCRdb copy, this immuneACCESS table keeps in-frame sequences only and misses some clones. Where compared with another copy, unresolved V genes explain less than half of these, and the others have no known cause. This sample has some 190,000 clones in its table, and 50% to 60% of those were observed once. The ten largest clonotypes hold over 0.55% of the sample.

The sequenced sample was CD4+ T cells sorted from blood, obtained at week 4, from a patient treated with tofacitinib. These receptors were obtained from a human donor with alopecia areata.

The CDR3 protein is CAWADRGGTEAFF. Written as DNA, the CDR3 is TGTGCCTGGGCAGACAGGGGAGGCACTGAAGCTTTCTTT. The genes are TRBV30 and TRBJ1-1; 8 bases agree with TRBD1. V shed 5 bases, J shed 4 bases, and the junction held 6 bases outside the gene matches. Germline CDR1 reads GTSNPN; CDR2 reads SVGIG (reference sequence). The CDR3 consists of 13 residues.

The rearrangement uses TRBV4-1 and TRBJ2-7; D is perhaps TRBD1 (6 bases). The ends were cut back, 0 bases at V and 6 bases at J, with 18 bases in the middle. The CDR3 sequence is 16 residues long. The V gene's germline CDR1 is MGHRA and CDR2 YSYEKL. CDR3 sequence: CASSQDQPGAQGEQYF. CDR3 bases: TGCGCCAGCAGCCAAGATCAGCCAGGGGCCCAGGGCGAGCAGTACTTC.

V and J are TRBV29-1 and TRBJ2-7; D is uncertain. The CDR3 consists of 12 residues. V lost 7 bases and J 7 bases, leaving 17 bases between the germline ends. In germline, CDR1 is SQVTM, CDR2 ANQGSEA. CDR3 loop: CSGRSGAGEQYF. DNA of the CDR3: TGCAGCGGACGATCCGGAGCTGGAGAGCAGTACTTC.

This clone showed up just a few times. The chain combines TRBV7-2 with TRBJ2-3; TRBD1 aligns across 7 bases. V lost 2 bases and J lost 6; bases outside the gene matches: 8. The CDR3 extends over 15 amino acids. Germline assignment: CDR1 SGHTA and CDR2 FQGNSA. The CDR3 loop is CASSLTDRAEDTQYF. In DNA, the CDR3 is TGTGCCAGCAGCTTAACCGACAGGGCAGAGGATACGCAGTATTTT.

This clone showed up just a few times. The chain combines TRBV2 with TRBJ1-1; D possibly corresponds to TRBD1 (5 bases). Germline V gene lookup returns CDR1 SNHLY and CDR2 FYNNEI. V gave up 7 bases and J gave up 5 bases, with 17 bases separating them. The CDR3 covers 14 residues. The DNA of the CDR3 is TGTGCCAGCACCCCCCGGAGGGAGGGGACTGAAGCTTTCTTT. Its translation: CASTPRREGTEAFF.

The chain uses TRBV7-8 and TRBJ2-7; TRBD1 aligns across 10 bases. V trimming: 5 bases; J trimming: 7 bases; junction bases outside the gene matches: 11. From germline, CDR1 is SGHVS and CDR2 FQNEAQ. There are 15 residues in the CDR3. The CDR3 spells CASSILRDRGGEQYF. The CDR3 DNA is TGTGCCAGCAGCATCCTCCGGGACAGGGGAGGTGAGCAGTACTTC.

V gene TRBV29-1 combines with J gene TRBJ2-1; D might be TRBD2 (5 bases). Germline values: CDR1 SQVTM, CDR2 ANQGSEA. CDR3 size: 14 residues. Trimming shortened V by 1 base and J by 6 bases, and 13 bases separated the two germline ends. The CDR3 region has the DNA TGCAGCGTTGAAGGGACTTTGTCAACCAATGAGCAGTTCTTC. Protein product: CSVEGTLSTNEQFF.

V gene TRBV9 combines with J gene TRBJ2-5; 8 bases map to TRBD2. Trimming removed 4 bases from V and 1 base from J; junction bases left unmatched: 9. Germline CDR1 and CDR2: SGDLS and YYNGEE. This CDR3 comprises 16 residues. The CDR3 is CASSSPAGVGQETQYF. CDR3 bases: TGTGCCAGCAGCTCCCCAGCGGGAGTAGGCCAAGAGACCCAGTACTTC.

This clone was detected a few times. The rearrangement links TRBV10-3 to TRBJ1-1, with D unclear. Deletions cut 4 bases from V and 1 base from J, with 7 bases between. Germline V lookup: CDR1 ENHRY, CDR2 SYGVKD. There are 13 residues in the CDR3. DNA of the CDR3: TGTGCCATCAGTGGGACCGGGAACACTGAAGCTTTCTTT. Amino acids: CAISGTGNTEAFF.

The V call is TRBV18, the J call TRBJ2-7; 7 positions match TRBD2. The CDR3 contains 15 residues. V lost 0 bases and J lost 5; bases outside the gene matches: 7. Germline V gene lookup returns CDR1 KGHSH and CDR2 LQKENI. CDR3 sequence (DNA): TGTGCCAGCTCACCACCGCGAGGGAGGGGCAACGAGCAGTACTTC. Amino acid sequence: CASSPPRGRGNEQYF.

V is TRBV19 and J is TRBJ2-7; weak D call: TRBD1 (6 bases). The CDR3 is 12 amino acids. V lost 8 bases and J 5 bases, leaving 13 bases between the germline ends. Germline V CDR1 and CDR2: LNHDA, SQIVND (reference sequence). As DNA, the CDR3 is TGTGCCAGTGGTACAGGGTGGAACGAGCAGTACTTC. Translated: CASGTGWNEQYF.

Only a few counts were recorded for this clone. The chain combines TRBV7-8 with TRBJ2-1; no firm D call. CDR3 length: 15 amino acids. Germline V gives CDR1 SGHVS, CDR2 FQNEAQ. Deletions cut 3 bases from V and 3 bases from J, with 12 bases between. CDR3 in DNA: TGTGCCAGCAGCTTGAGATTTGGGTACTACAATGAGCAGTTCTTC. It encodes CASSLRFGYYNEQFF.

This clone was picked up one time. The chain uses TRBV5-4 and TRBJ2-7, with D maybe TRBD2 (6 bases). Per the germline V gene, CDR1 is SGHNT and CDR2 is YYREEE (reference sequence). The CDR3 totals 14 residues. V lost 0 bases, J lost 2 bases, and 9 bases lay in between. CDR3 bases: TGTGCCAGCAGCTTGGGTCCGGGGGCCTACGAGCAGTACTTC. Its translation: CASSLGPGAYEQYF.

J is TRBJ2-5 and V is TRBV28; TRBD2 matches at 9 bases. The CDR3 spans 15 residues. Losses at the gene ends were 3 bases for V and 1 base for J; bases not matched to a gene: 3. CDR1 is MDHEN and CDR2 is SYDVKM in the germline V gene. The CDR3 here is CASSLWTSAQETQYF. Written as DNA, the CDR3 is TGTGCCAGCAGTTTGTGGACTAGCGCCCAAGAGACCCAGTACTTC.

The chain uses TRBV29-1 and TRBJ2-1, with TRBD2 matching over 7 bases. CDR3 length: 12 amino acids. Germline V lookup: CDR1 SQVTM, CDR2 ANQGSEA. V shed 1 base, J shed 8 bases, and the junction held 2 bases outside the gene matches. The CDR3 DNA reads TGCAGCGTTGAAGGCCTAGCGGATGAGCAGTTCTTC. Translation: CSVEGLADEQFF.

This clone was seen only once. J is TRBJ1-1 and V is TRBV7-2, with D perhaps matching TRBD1 (5 bases). Trimming cost V 1 base and J 0 bases, with 6 bases left between them. Germline V lookup: CDR1 SGHTA, CDR2 FQGNSA. The CDR3 spans 14 residues. CDR3 sequence (DNA): TGTGCCAGCAGCTTAGGACAGATGAACACTGAAGCTTTCTTT. Translated: CASSLGQMNTEAFF.